The clone carrying this T cell receptor beta chain was detected a few times. Its antigen is as yet unknown. V was pared by 5 bases and J by 2 bases, with 15 bases between. Germline V lookup: CDR1 DFQATT, CDR2 SNEGSKA (reference sequence). CDR3 length: 14 residues. These data are taken from a study of T cell repertoires in cytomegalovirus infection. Study-wide background: A matching HLA type, together with CMV infection, was signaled by public TCR beta signatures.

Using its own MiXCR run on the reads, TCRdb lists one record per CDR3 protein. The sample lists a few hundred thousand distinct CDR3 sequences, 22% seen once, with approximately 19% in the top ten. This sample comprised cultured PBMCs, obtained from culture after CMV antigen stimulation. The receptor comes from a human donor in good health (CMV status not recorded). Some clones in this sample may be carry-over from other donors' samples. The genes are TRBV20-1 and TRBJ1-2; D is possibly TRBD1 (5 bases). In DNA form, the CDR3 reads TGCAGTGCTGGGGCCTTGGACACAAACTATGGCTACACCTTC. Its protein product is CSAGALDTNYGYTF.